This entry is about one T cell receptor beta chain. Germline V gene sequence: CDR1 ENHRY, CDR2 SYGVKD. The CDR3 sequence is 15 residues long. The V gene end was trimmed by 6 bases and the J gene end by 4 bases; junction bases not matched to a gene: 6. The repertoire was sequenced with immunoSEQ multiplex PCR; TCRdb's copy has only in-frame clones and lacks some. This sample has roughly 250,000 clones; 84% occur once, and the top ten carry 4%. The data originate from a study of blood T cell repertoires in COVID-19. Study as a whole: From the United States, Italy and Spain came samples of acute and convalescent COVID-19.

This clonotype was obtained from a man aged 45-65 years with acute or convalescent COVID-19. The chain is built from TRBV10-3 and TRBJ2-1, with 10 bases that match TRBD1. The sample was peripheral blood. CDR3 sequence (DNA): TGTGCCATCAGGGTAGGACAGGGGGATTACAATGAGCAGTTCTTC. Translating it yields CAIRVGQGDYNEQFF.